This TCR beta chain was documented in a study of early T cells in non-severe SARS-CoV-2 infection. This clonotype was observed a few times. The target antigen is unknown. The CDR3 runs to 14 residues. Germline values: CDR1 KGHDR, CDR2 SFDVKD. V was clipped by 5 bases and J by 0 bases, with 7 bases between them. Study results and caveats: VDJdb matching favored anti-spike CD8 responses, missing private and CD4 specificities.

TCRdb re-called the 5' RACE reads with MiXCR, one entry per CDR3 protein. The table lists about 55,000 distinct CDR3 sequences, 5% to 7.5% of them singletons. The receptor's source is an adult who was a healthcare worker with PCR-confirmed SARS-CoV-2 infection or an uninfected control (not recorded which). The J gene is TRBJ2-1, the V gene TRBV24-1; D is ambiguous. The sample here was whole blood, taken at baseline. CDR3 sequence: CATSAAGSYNEQFF. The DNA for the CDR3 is TGTGCCACCAGTGCGGCAGGCTCCTACAATGAGCAGTTCTTC.